This T cell receptor beta chain was sequenced for a study of prognosis after radiotherapy for stage I lung cancer. There are 14 residues in the CDR3. Germline V gene sequence: CDR1 SGHTA, CDR2 FQGNSA. In the case of this clonotype: A junction end diverges from the germline sequence, so it may reflect a read error.

From genomic DNA, two-round multiplex PCR was used to amplify TCR beta CDR3. Specific primers for each TRBV and TRBJ gene were what first-round PCR used. Via MiXCR, TCRdb re-called the multiplex PCR reads, giving one row per CDR3 protein. The sample lists 20,000 to 30,000 distinct CDR3 sequences; about 41% were seen once. The sample here was PBMCs, taken before or after stereotactic body radiation therapy (not recorded which). The sequence was collected from a donor of 50 years or more with non-small cell lung cancer. V usage is TRBV7-2 and J usage is TRBJ2-7; no clear D gene. In DNA form, the CDR3 reads TGTGCCGGCAGCTTGAACGACGCCACCTACGAGCAGTACTTC. Translation gives CAGSLNDATYEQYF.